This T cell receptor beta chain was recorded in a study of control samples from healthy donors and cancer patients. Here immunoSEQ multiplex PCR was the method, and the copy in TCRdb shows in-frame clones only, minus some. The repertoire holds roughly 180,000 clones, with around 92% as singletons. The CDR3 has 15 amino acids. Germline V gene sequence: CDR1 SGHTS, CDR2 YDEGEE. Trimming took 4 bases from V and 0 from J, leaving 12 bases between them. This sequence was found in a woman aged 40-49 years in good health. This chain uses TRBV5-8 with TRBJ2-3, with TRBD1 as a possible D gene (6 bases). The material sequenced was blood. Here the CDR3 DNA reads TGTGCCAGCAGCCCCGGGACAAGTAGCACAGATACGCAGTATTTT. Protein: CASSPGTSSTDTQYF.